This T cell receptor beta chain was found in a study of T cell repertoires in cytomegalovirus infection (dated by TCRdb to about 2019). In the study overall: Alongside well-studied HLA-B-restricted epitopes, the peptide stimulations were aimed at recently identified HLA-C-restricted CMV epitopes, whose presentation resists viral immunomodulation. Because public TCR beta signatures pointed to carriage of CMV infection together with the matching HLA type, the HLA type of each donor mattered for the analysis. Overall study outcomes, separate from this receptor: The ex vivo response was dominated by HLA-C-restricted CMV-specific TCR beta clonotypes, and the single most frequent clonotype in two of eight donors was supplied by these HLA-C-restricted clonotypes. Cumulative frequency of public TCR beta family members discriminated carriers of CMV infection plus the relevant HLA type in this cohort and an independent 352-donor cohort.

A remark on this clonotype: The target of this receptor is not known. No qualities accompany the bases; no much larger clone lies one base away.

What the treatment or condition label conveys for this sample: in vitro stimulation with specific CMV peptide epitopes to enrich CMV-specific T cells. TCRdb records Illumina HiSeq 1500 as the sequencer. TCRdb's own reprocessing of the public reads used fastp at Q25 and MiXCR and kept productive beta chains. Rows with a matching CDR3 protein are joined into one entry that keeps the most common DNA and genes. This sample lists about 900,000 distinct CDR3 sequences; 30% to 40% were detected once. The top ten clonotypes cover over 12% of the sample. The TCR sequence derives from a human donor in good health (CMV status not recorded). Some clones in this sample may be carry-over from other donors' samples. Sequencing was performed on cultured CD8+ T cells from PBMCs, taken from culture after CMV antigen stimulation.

The CDR3 is CASSLAPGTGKGSLKPQHF. In nucleotide form, the sequence is TGTGCCAGCAGCTTAGCCCCCGGGACAGGGAAGGGGAGTCTTAAGCCCCAGCATTTT. The rearranged chain carries TRBV7-8 and TRBJ1-5, with 9 central nucleotides matching TRBD1. The germline V end is reduced by 0 bases and the J end by 8 bases; junction bases left unmatched: 17. The CDR3 contains 19 residues, cysteine and phenylalanine counted. The DNA shown is the 57-base CDR3, in frame from base 1. CDR1 and CDR2, per the germline V gene, are SGHVS and FQNEAQ.